This TCR beta chain is from a study of identical twins. TCRdb itself ran the 5' RACE reads through MiXCR, one entry per CDR3 protein. The table lists hundreds of thousands of distinct CDR3 sequences, roughly 8% of them singletons. This clonotype was found a few times. The germline gives CDR1 LGHNA, CDR2 YSLEER. This CDR3 is built from 15 residues. V was clipped by 1 base and J by 7 bases, with 11 bases between them. The same data also contributed to another study, on yellow fever vaccine responses in identical twins.

V is TRBV4-3 and J is TRBJ1-6; D remains unclear. The sequence came from a woman aged 18-29 years in good health. Sequencing input: PBMCs. Here the CDR3 reads CASSQAAGQNSPLHF. CDR3 bases: TGCGCCAGCAGCCAAGCTGCCGGGCAAAATTCACCCCTCCACTTT.